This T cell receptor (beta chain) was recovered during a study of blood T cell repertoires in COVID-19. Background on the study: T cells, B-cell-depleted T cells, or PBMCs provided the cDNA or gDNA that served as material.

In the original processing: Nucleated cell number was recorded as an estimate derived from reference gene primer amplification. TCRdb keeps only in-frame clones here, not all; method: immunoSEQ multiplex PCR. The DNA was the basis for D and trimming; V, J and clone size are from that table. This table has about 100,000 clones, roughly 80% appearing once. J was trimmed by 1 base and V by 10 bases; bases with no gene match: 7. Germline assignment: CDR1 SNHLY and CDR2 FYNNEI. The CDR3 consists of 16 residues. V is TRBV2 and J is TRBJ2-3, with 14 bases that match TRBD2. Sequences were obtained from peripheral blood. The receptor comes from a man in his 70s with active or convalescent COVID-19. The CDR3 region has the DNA TGTGCCACCCGACTAGCGGGGGGGAGTGGCACAGATACGCAGTATTTT. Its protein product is CATRLAGGSGTDTQYF.